This T cell receptor beta chain was obtained from a study of CD8 T cells in ankylosing spondylitis. Study-level points and caveats: Earlier authors reported some of these motif variants in reactive arthritis synovial fluid and blood. From matched ankylosing spondylitis synovial fluid, disease-linked clones were reportedly recovered at significantly enriched levels. With a CD8+ phenotype, disease-linked clones were relatively rare in peripheral blood. It appeared that ankylosing spondylitis blood was characterized by a TCR beta motif of roughly 8 highly homologous variants.

The CDR3 extends over 13 amino acids. The germline V gene has CDR1 SGHTA and CDR2 FQGTGA. Losses at the gene ends were 1 base for V and 6 bases for J; bases not matched to a gene: 2. As to this clonotype: Its antigen is as yet unknown.

Construction of TCR beta libraries was performed using quantitative 5'-RACE with molecular barcodes. TCRdb recomputed calls from the 5' RACE reads with MiXCR, one row per CDR3 protein. The repertoire consists of a few hundred thousand distinct CDR3 sequences, with 20% to 25% occurring once and the leading ten covering around 16%. This sequence was found in a male donor with ankylosing spondylitis. The rearrangement links TRBV7-3 to TRBJ2-7, with 8 bases fitting TRBD2. Sample: blood, either unsorted or a sorted T cell fraction (not recorded which). The CDR3 loop is CASSLIREGEQYF. CDR3 coding DNA: TGTGCCAGCAGCTTAATCCGGGAGGGCGAGCAGTACTTC.